One sample yielded the 24 T cell receptor beta chains listed below, sequenced in a study of blood T cells in healthy people across ages. Combining a sample-barcoded 5' primer with a J-beta primer mix, a second PCR ran for roughly 6 to 12 cycles. TCRdb recomputed calls from the 5' RACE reads with MiXCR, one row per CDR3 protein. In the table there are about 970,000 distinct CDR3 sequences, 45% to 60% of which are singletons. The sample comprised blood. All receptors come from a woman between 55 and 75 years old in good health.

V gene TRBV13 combines with J gene TRBJ2-7; possibly TRBD2 for D (6 bases). Looked up from germline, CDR1 is PRHDT and CDR2 is FYEKMQ (reference sequence). Trimming left V 2 bases short and J 8 bases short, with 25 bases between. This CDR3 contains 17 residues. CDR3 coding DNA: TGTGCCAGCAGCTTACCTTTGGAGGGCGGGCTTCCCACAAAGCAGTACTTC. It encodes CASSLPLEGGLPTKQYF.

The chain combines TRBV29-1 with TRBJ2-7; D unclear. This CDR3 comprises 12 residues. V dropped 5 bases and J dropped 1 base, with 9 bases sitting between them. Looked up from germline, CDR1 is SQVTM and CDR2 is ANQGSEA. This CDR3 reads CSVQDGSYEQYF. Here the CDR3 DNA reads TGCAGCGTTCAGGACGGTTCCTACGAGCAGTACTTC.

The genes are TRBV28 and TRBJ2-3; 9 nucleotides match TRBD2. CDR3 length: 18 amino acids. With V trimmed by 2 bases and J by 5 bases, 14 bases remained unmatched. The germline CDR1 and CDR2 sequences are MDHEN and SYDVKM. The CDR3 DNA follows: TGTGCCAGCAGTTTAAGCCTAGCGGGATCTACCCAGGGAGATACGCAGTATTTT. This encodes CASSLSLAGSTQGDTQYF. Filled out from reference TRBV28 and TRBJ2-3, the complete variable domain reads DVKVTQSSRYLVKRTGEKVFLECVQDMDHENMFWYRQDPGLGLRLIYFSYDVKMKEKGDIPEGYSVSREKKERFSLILESASTNQTSMYLCASSLSLAGSTQGDTQYFGPGTRLTVL.

In the case of this clonotype: A junction boundary mismatches the germline segment, possibly from a read error. The chain is built from TRBV3-1 and TRBJ2-1, with 8 bases identical to TRBD2. Germline loops: CDR1 LGHDT, CDR2 YNNKEL (reference sequence). This CDR3 is 13 amino acids long. The CDR3 spells CASSPYPGLDAFF. In DNA form, the CDR3 reads TGCGCCAGCAGCCCCTACCCGGGACTAGATGCGTTCTTC.

This chain connects TRBV20-1 to TRBJ2-1; 8 nucleotides agree with TRBD1. The germline V gene has CDR1 DFQATT and CDR2 SNEGSKA (reference sequence). The CDR3 totals 13 residues. The ends lost 5 bases at V and 5 bases at J; junction bases unmatched: 5. The CDR3 is CSAPGQGDNEQFF. Written as DNA, the CDR3 is TGCAGTGCTCCCGGACAGGGTGACAATGAGCAGTTCTTC.

This sequence joins TRBV28 and TRBJ2-7, with 7 bases aligning to TRBD1. The CDR3 sequence is 13 residues long. CDR1 MDHEN and CDR2 SYDVKM come from the germline V gene. Germline trimming cut 6 bases from V and 2 bases from J; bases unmatched to any gene: 4. The CDR3, as DNA: TGTGCCAGCAGGACAGGGTTGGCCTACGAGCAGTACTTC. Its protein product is CASRTGLAYEQYF.

The CDR3 sequence is CASSLEGQSRRFF. In nucleotides, the CDR3 is TGTGCCAGCAGCTTAGAGGGGCAATCAAGGCGGTTCTTC. V usage is TRBV7-9 and J usage is TRBJ2-1; TRBD1 might be the D (5 bases). CDR1 is SEHNR and CDR2 is FQNEAQ in the germline V gene (reference sequence). Trimming took 1 base from V and 15 from J, leaving 16 bases between them. The CDR3 is 13 amino acids.

The sample holds a few counts of this clonotype. The rearrangement links TRBV20-1 to TRBJ1-5; D gene ambiguous. V lost 1 base, J lost 10 bases, and 17 bases lay in between. The CDR3 loop spans 14 amino acids. In germline, CDR1 is DFQATT, CDR2 SNEGSKA (reference sequence). The CDR3 DNA follows: TGCAGTGCTAGAGGGTCGCGTAGCCGGGAACCCCAGCATTTT. Translating gives CSARGSRSREPQHF.

V is TRBV5-1 and J is TRBJ2-7; 10 bases map to TRBD2. The V gene's germline CDR1 is SGHRS and CDR2 YFSETQ. This CDR3 contains 15 residues. After removal of 2 bases from V and 3 bases from J, the junction contained 5 bases not matched to a gene. CDR3 sequence (DNA): TGCGCCAGCAGCTTCTCTAGCGGGAGTTACTACGAGCAGTACTTC. Encoded protein: CASSFSSGSYYEQYF.

This clonotype was seen more than once but under ten times. This rearrangement joins TRBV12-3 or TRBV12-4 to TRBJ2-7; perhaps TRBD1 as D (6 bases). The CDR3 consists of 13 residues. V was pared by 5 bases and J by 6 bases, with 14 bases between. CDR3 nucleotide sequence: TGTGCCAGCAGTGTAAACAGGGTAGGCGAGCAGTACTTC. Translated: CASSVNRVGEQYF.

V usage is TRBV12-3 or TRBV12-4 and J usage is TRBJ2-7; 9 nucleotides match TRBD2. With V trimmed by 5 bases and J by 0 bases, 5 bases remained unmatched. The CDR3 loop spans 15 amino acids. The CDR3 region is CASSPRTSDSYEQYF. The CDR3 coding sequence is TGTGCCAGCAGTCCCCGGACTAGCGACTCCTACGAGCAGTACTTC.

V usage is TRBV20-1 and J usage is TRBJ2-3, with 7 bases lining up with TRBD2. V lost 0 bases and J lost 4; bases outside the gene matches: 4. In germline, CDR1 is DFQATT, CDR2 SNEGSKA (reference sequence). This CDR3 is built from 14 residues. DNA of the CDR3: TGCAGTGCTAGAGACGGGGGGAGGGCAGATACGCAGTATTTT. Translation: CSARDGGRADTQYF.

CDR3 protein: CATSLGLAGKRSETQYF. In DNA, the CDR3 is TGTGCCACCAGCCTAGGACTAGCGGGGAAGAGGTCGGAGACCCAGTACTTC. This rearrangement joins TRBV15 to TRBJ2-5, with 12 bases fitting TRBD2. CDR3 size: 17 residues. Losses at the gene ends were 5 bases for V and 5 bases for J; bases not matched to a gene: 12. Germline values: CDR1 LNHNV, CDR2 YYDKDF (reference sequence).

This clonotype was counted a few times. J is TRBJ2-5 and V is TRBV20-1; D is possibly TRBD2 (6 bases). Germline CDR1 DFQATT, CDR2 SNEGSKA (reference sequence). This CDR3 region has 14 residues. V shed 1 base and J shed 4 bases, with 13 bases lying between them. CDR3 protein: CSARGGTSRETQYF. As DNA, the CDR3 is TGCAGTGCTAGAGGCGGGACGTCGCGAGAGACCCAGTACTTC.

The gene calls are TRBV5-1 and TRBJ2-7; 8 bases line up with TRBD1. The V gene end was trimmed by 4 bases and the J gene end by 5 bases; junction bases not matched to a gene: 8. This CDR3 is built from 14 residues. The germline V gene encodes CDR1 SGHRS and CDR2 YFSETQ. CDR3 DNA: TGCGCCAGCAGCCGGACAGGGAGGTCCCACGAGCAGTACTTC. Encoded protein: CASSRTGRSHEQYF.

V usage is TRBV4-1 and J usage is TRBJ2-3; 8 bases match TRBD2. There are 18 residues in the CDR3. Germline V lookup: CDR1 MGHRA, CDR2 YSYEKL. V trimming: 2 bases; J trimming: 2 bases; junction bases outside the gene matches: 12. The CDR3 region has the DNA TGCGCCAGCAGCCAACAAATACTAGCGGAACACTCCACAGATACGCAGTATTTT. Translation gives CASSQQILAEHSTDTQYF.

This clonotype was counted a few times. This rearrangement joins TRBV4-3 to TRBJ2-3; D uncertain. The V gene's germline CDR1 is LGHNA and CDR2 YSLEER. The CDR3 has 16 amino acids. V was clipped by 0 bases and J by 1 base, with 11 bases between them. DNA of the CDR3: TGCGCCAGCAGCCAAGATTTGCGGAGCGGCACAGATACGCAGTATTTT. This encodes CASSQDLRSGTDTQYF.

This clonotype was seen more than once but under ten times. The chain is built from TRBV4-1 and TRBJ1-2; D is perhaps TRBD1 (6 bases). Germline V lookup: CDR1 MGHRA, CDR2 YSYEKL. This CDR3 has 16 residues. V was pared by 1 base and J by 5 bases, with 17 bases between. The CDR3 loop reads CASSQGTGPLVYGYTF. Here the CDR3 DNA reads TGCGCCAGCAGCCAAGGTACAGGGCCCCTCGTTTATGGCTACACCTTC.

V usage is TRBV7-8 and J usage is TRBJ2-3; 13 bases map to TRBD2. J was trimmed by 1 base and V by 10 bases; bases with no gene match: 2. The CDR3 covers 14 residues. Germline loops: CDR1 SGHVS, CDR2 FQNEAQ. CDR3 loop: CAIGTSGGTDTQYF. CDR3 coding DNA: TGTGCCATCGGGACTAGCGGGGGCACAGATACGCAGTATTTT.

The rearrangement links TRBV29-1 to TRBJ2-7, with 7 bases that match TRBD2. The CDR3 has 13 amino acids. The junction had 8 bases not matched to a gene; V was cut back by 5 bases and J by 4 bases. The germline CDR1 and CDR2 sequences are SQVTM and ANQGSEA. CDR3 DNA sequence: TGCAGCGTTAAGGATGGCGGGAGTTACGAGCAGTACTTC. Encoded protein: CSVKDGGSYEQYF.

This clonotype has just a few counts. The chain joins TRBV20-1 to TRBJ2-3; D remains ambiguous. Trimming cost V 4 bases and J 9 bases, with 11 bases left between them. CDR1 is DFQATT, CDR2 SNEGSKA, per germline (reference sequence). The CDR3 extends over 11 amino acids. CDR3 DNA: TGCAGTGCTAAATCAGGCGTAACGCAGTATTTT. Translation gives CSAKSGVTQYF.

This chain connects TRBV5-6 to TRBJ2-1; D uncertain. CDR1 and CDR2 (germline): SGHDT, YYEEEE. Trimming left V 4 bases short and J 4 bases short, with 12 bases between. This CDR3 comprises 14 residues. DNA of the CDR3: TGTGCCAGCAGCGCAAGACTTGGATACAATGAGCAGTTCTTC. As protein: CASSARLGYNEQFF.

The chain joins TRBV7-9 to TRBJ1-2; D is perhaps TRBD1 (5 bases). The V end was cut by 5 bases, the J end by 8 bases, with 18 bases between. The germline CDR1 and CDR2 sequences are SEHNR and FQNEAQ (reference sequence). The CDR3 runs to 14 residues. The CDR3 DNA sequence: TGTGCCAGCAGCCGCCCGCAGGACTGGGACGGCTACACCTTC. Its protein product is CASSRPQDWDGYTF.

This clonotype was counted a few times. The rearrangement joins TRBV28 to TRBJ2-7; possibly TRBD2 for D (6 bases). V lost 5 bases to trimming and J lost 4 bases, with 15 bases between them. The CDR3 extends over 14 amino acids. Looked up from germline, CDR1 is MDHEN and CDR2 is SYDVKM. The chain's CDR3 is CASSQRLEGYEQYF. The CDR3 nucleotides read TGTGCCAGCAGTCAGAGACTAGAGGGATACGAGCAGTACTTC.